These 21 T cell receptor beta chains came from one sample sequenced in a study of T cell repertoires in cytomegalovirus infection. These receptors have no known antigen. MiXCR was run by TCRdb on the reads, yielding one entry per CDR3 protein. The sample gives hundreds of thousands of distinct CDR3 sequences, around 32% of which show up once; over 10% is in the top ten. Sample: cultured CD8+ T cells from PBMCs, taken from culture after CMV antigen stimulation. The receptors shown here come from a human donor in good health (CMV status not recorded). Some clones in this sample may be carry-over from other donors' samples.

The chain links TRBV5-1 to TRBJ2-2; 8 bases line up with TRBD1. CDR1 is SGHRS, CDR2 YFSETQ, per germline. CDR3 length: 18 amino acids. The V gene end was trimmed by 5 bases and the J gene end by 0 bases; junction bases not matched to a gene: 12. CDR3 sequence (DNA): TGCGCCAGCAGTTTTGCACCTTTACAGGGGGCGAACACCGGGGAGCTGTTTTTT. Its translation is CASSFAPLQGANTGELFF.

Remarks on this clonotype: This sequence may be a read error, since a much larger clone differs from it by one base. This chain joins TRBV6-2 or TRBV6-3 and TRBJ2-1; possibly TRBD1 for D (5 bases). CDR3 size: 14 residues. From germline, CDR1 is MNHEY and CDR2 SVGEGT. CDR3 protein: CANSQIRLRDEQFF. CDR3 nucleotide sequence: TGTGCCAACAGTCAAATCAGACTCAGGGATGAGCAGTTCTTC.

This clonotype was observed at least ten times. CDR3 protein: CASSLEPSGFNQPQHF. CDR3 DNA: TGTGCCAGCAGCTTAGAACCGTCAGGATTCAATCAGCCCCAGCATTTT. J is TRBJ1-5 and V is TRBV7-8; D ambiguous. V lost 1 base to trimming and J lost 3 bases, with 13 bases between them. The CDR3 is 16 amino acids. The germline CDR1 and CDR2 sequences are SGHVS and FQNEAQ.

The gene calls are TRBV6-6 and TRBJ2-3, with a tentative D call TRBD2 (5 bases). Germline CDR1 MNHNY, CDR2 SVGAGI (reference sequence). V was trimmed by 6 bases and J by 6 bases, leaving 7 bases between them. The CDR3 runs 11 residues. CDR3 nucleotides: TGTGCCAGCAGGGAGGTCGATACGCAGTATTTT. Its translation is CASREVDTQYF.

The chain recombines TRBV4-1 with TRBJ1-2, with D hard to call. V dropped 1 base and J dropped 8 bases, with 17 bases sitting between them. CDR1 is MGHRA, CDR2 YSYEKL, per germline. This CDR3 spans 15 amino acids. The CDR3 loop reads CASSQGRVEPGGYTF. The CDR3 DNA sequence: TGCGCCAGCAGCCAAGGGAGGGTAGAGCCCGGCGGCTACACCTTC.

The chain is built from TRBV7-9 and TRBJ2-5, with D possibly TRBD2 on 6 matching bases. V was clipped by 4 bases and J by 5 bases, with 14 bases between them. The CDR3 sequence is 14 residues long. CDR1 is SEHNR, CDR2 FQNEAQ, per germline (reference sequence). The CDR3 nucleotides read TGTGCCAGCAGCTCCAGGGTAGCGGTGGAGACCCAGTACTTC. It specifies CASSSRVAVETQYF.

This clonotype has a handful of counts. The rearrangement uses TRBV5-6 and TRBJ2-7; D is uncertain. Looked up from germline, CDR1 is SGHDT and CDR2 is YYEEEE. The CDR3 length is 13 residues. V lost 3 bases and J 3 bases, leaving 10 bases between the germline ends. This CDR3 is CASSSRLYYEQYF. CDR3 in DNA: TGTGCCAGCAGCTCCCGTTTATACTACGAGCAGTACTTC.

This rearrangement joins TRBV12-3 or TRBV12-4 to TRBJ2-1, with D possibly TRBD1 on 6 matching bases. CDR3 length: 14 residues. Trimming pared 5 bases from V and 5 bases from J, leaving 13 bases between. The CDR3 coding sequence is TGTGCCAGCAGTCCGCAGAGGGGGAACAATGAGCAGTTCTTC. Protein sequence: CASSPQRGNNEQFF.

V is TRBV4-1 and J is TRBJ2-5; 9 bases fit TRBD1. CDR3 length: 16 residues. CDR1 is MGHRA and CDR2 is YSYEKL in the germline V gene. J gave up 7 bases and V 4 bases, and 13 bases lay outside the gene matches. The CDR3 bases are TGCGCCAGCAGCCTGTCTCCAAGGGACAGGGTCAGGACCCAGTACTTC. It codes for CASSLSPRDRVRTQYF.

This clonotype showed up just a few times. The V gene is TRBV12-5, the J gene TRBJ2-5; D gene uncertain. V lost 3 bases and J lost 4, with 12 bases in between. Germline CDR1 is LGHNT and CDR2 is FRNRAP. CDR3 length: 14 amino acids. For the CDR3, the DNA is TGTGCTAGTGGTTTTGAGGATTTCATAGAGACCCAGTACTTC. Its protein product is CASGFEDFIETQYF. The variable domain in full, completed from reference TRBV12-5 and TRBJ2-5, reads DARVTQTPRHKVTEMGQEVTMRCQPILGHNTVFWYRQTMMQGLELLAYFRNRAPLDDSGMPKDRFSAEMPDATLATLKIQPSEPRDSAVYFCASGFEDFIETQYFGPGTRLLVL.

Ten or more counts support this clonotype. The rearrangement uses TRBV5-6 and TRBJ2-7; a possible D gene is TRBD1 (6 bases). The CDR3 runs to 15 residues. CDR1 and CDR2 from the germline V gene are SGHDT and YYEEEE. V was pared by 5 bases and J by 5 bases, with 20 bases between. CDR3 sequence reads: CASRPYRDTYHEQYV. The CDR3 DNA is TGTGCCAGCAGACCCTACCGGGACACCTACCACGAGCAGTACGTC.

This chain connects TRBV6-5 to TRBJ2-2; 7 nucleotides line up with TRBD1. Per germline, CDR1 MNHEY and CDR2 SVGAGI. This CDR3 has 18 amino acids. V trimming: 7 bases; J trimming: 5 bases; junction bases outside the gene matches: 19. The CDR3: CASKKPLDRERSTGELFF. The CDR3 DNA follows: TGTGCCAGCAAAAAACCTTTAGACAGGGAGAGGTCGACCGGGGAGCTGTTTTTT.

This clonotype was found many times. V gene TRBV7-6 combines with J gene TRBJ1-1, with D unclear. The ends were cut back, 2 bases at V and 3 bases at J, with 13 bases in the middle. The CDR3 sequence is 15 residues long. The germline CDR1 and CDR2 sequences are SGHVS and FNYEAQ. In DNA form, the CDR3 reads TGTGCCAGCAGCTTATCAAGAGGGTTTGACACTGAAGCTTTCTTT. As protein: CASSLSRGFDTEAFF.

CDR3 sequence reads: CATTSGVPDEQFF. In DNA, the CDR3 is TGTGCCACCACTTCGGGAGTCCCCGATGAGCAGTTCTTC. This chain uses TRBV15 with TRBJ2-1; a possible D gene is TRBD2 (6 bases). The CDR3 loop spans 13 amino acids. The V end lost 7 bases, the J end lost 8 bases, and 15 bases lay between the germline ends. Germline lookup yields CDR1 LNHNV and CDR2 YYDKDF (reference sequence).

On this clonotype: A much larger clone differs by one base, so this may be a read error. The chain couples TRBV28 to TRBJ1-5; D is possibly TRBD1 (5 bases). CDR3 length equals 13 residues. Germline CDR1 MDHEN, CDR2 SYDVKM. This CDR3 reads CVSLGGDYQPQHF. The CDR3 nucleotides read TGTGTCAGTCTGGGGGGTGACTATCAGCCCCAGCATTTT. The variable domain in full, completed from reference TRBV28 and TRBJ1-5, reads DVKVTQSSRYLVKRTGEKVFLECVQDMDHENMFWYRQDPGLGLRLIYFSYDVKMKEKGDIPEGYSVSREKKERFSLILESASTNQTSMYLCVSLGGDYQPQHFGDGTRLSIL.

The chain employs TRBV7-9 and TRBJ2-1; 11 nucleotides line up with TRBD1. Trimming took 5 bases from V and 4 from J; bases not matched to a gene: 10. In germline, CDR1 is SEHNR, CDR2 FQNEAQ (reference sequence). The CDR3 is made up of 17 amino acids. CDR3 protein: CASSRGWGTGGYNEQFF. CDR3 DNA: TGTGCCAGCAGCAGAGGGTGGGGGACAGGGGGTTACAATGAGCAGTTCTTC.

This clonotype was picked up a small number of times. The rearrangement joins TRBV10-3 to TRBJ2-1; D is possibly TRBD2 (6 bases). With 0 bases removed from V and 1 base from J, the gap between germline ends came to 13 bases. CDR3 size: 17 residues. Germline loops: CDR1 ENHRY, CDR2 SYGVKD. The CDR3 coding sequence is TGTGCCATCAGTGAGTCGTTCCGACTAGGATCCTACAATGAGCAGTTCTTC. Amino acids: CAISESFRLGSYNEQFF.

This clonotype showed up just once. This chain joins TRBV6-2 or TRBV6-3 and TRBJ2-5; D is uncertain. The V end lost 3 bases, the J end lost 0 bases, and 11 bases lay between the germline ends. The germline gives CDR1 MNHEY, CDR2 SVGEGT. The CDR3 is 15 residues long. As DNA, the CDR3 is TGTGCCAGCAGTTATATGTGGCAGGACCAAGAGACCCAGTACTTC. It encodes CASSYMWQDQETQYF.

V gene TRBV7-4 combines with J gene TRBJ1-2; possible D gene TRBD1, 5 bases. In germline, CDR1 is SGHVT, CDR2 SQSDAQ. The CDR3 covers 14 residues. The ends were cut back, 5 bases at V and 5 bases at J, with 15 bases in the middle. CDR3 sequence reads: CASSPGHRTYGYTF. The CDR3 DNA follows: TGTGCCAGCAGCCCAGGGCACAGGACTTATGGCTACACCTTC.

This clonotype was counted at least ten times. The chain joins TRBV7-3 to TRBJ2-1, with D possibly matching TRBD2 (6 bases). With 2 bases removed from V and 2 bases from J, the gap between germline ends came to 10 bases. The CDR3 runs 15 residues. Germline V gene data show CDR1 as SGHTA and CDR2 as FQGTGA. CDR3 sequence reads: CASSLGAGPYNEQFF. DNA of the CDR3: TGTGCCAGCAGCTTAGGGGCGGGGCCCTACAATGAGCAGTTCTTC.

The chain employs TRBV6-5 and TRBJ2-1; unclear D gene. Germline V gives CDR1 MNHEY, CDR2 SVGAGI. The CDR3 is made up of 13 amino acids. V was pared by 2 bases and J by 4 bases, with 6 bases between. CDR3 DNA sequence: TGTGCCAGCAGTTACGACGAGTACAATGAGCAGTTCTTC. Residues: CASSYDEYNEQFF.